Included here is one TCR beta chain sequence, with context. Antigen unknown. This entry comes from a study of glioma-infiltrating T cells. TCR alpha and beta CDR3 regions were amplified from RNA using iRepertoire nested multiplex PCR. For one-step reverse transcription and amplification, 100-400 ng of tissue mRNA or PBMC total RNA was used. MiXCR, run by TCRdb on the multiplex PCR reads, gives a single entry per CDR3 protein. Seen here are about 400,000 distinct CDR3 sequences, around 45% observed once, and the top ten hold 12%. V gave up 0 bases and J gave up 6 bases, with 9 bases separating them. The CDR3 length is 14 residues. Germline values: CDR1 LGHNA, CDR2 YNFKEQ. Broader study findings: A blood CDR3 motif signature was depleted in highly divergent patients.

Sequencing used glioma tissue, nonneoplastic brain tissue, or PBMCs (not recorded which). The source of this sequence is a human donor with low-grade glioma or glioblastoma, undergoing nonglioma brain surgery, or in good health (not recorded which). The gene calls are TRBV4-2 and TRBJ1-5; D unresolved. The CDR3 loop is CASSQEIKVQPQHF. The CDR3 DNA reads TGTGCCAGCAGCCAAGAGATCAAGGTTCAGCCCCAGCATTTT.